Below, 32 T cell receptor beta chains from the same sample are listed, as sequenced in a study of T cells in tumors after PD-1 blockade. Produced via immunoSEQ multiplex PCR; TCRdb's table is partial and in-frame only. Among about 20,000 clones listed, 78% were seen once. This sample comprised PBMCs, obtained before anti-PD-1 treatment. The receptor set was obtained from a human donor with basal cell carcinoma.

This chain links TRBV18 with TRBJ2-7; 15 bases are a match to TRBD2. J gave up 1 base and V 5 bases, and 15 bases lay outside the gene matches. The CDR3 has 20 residues. CDR1 is KGHSH, CDR2 LQKENI, per germline. CDR3 loop: CASSSLRRTSGGARSYEQYF. The CDR3, as DNA: TGTGCCAGCTCATCATTACGACGGACTAGCGGGGGGGCCCGATCCTACGAGCAGTACTTC.

This clone was found a few times. The V and J genes are TRBV12-3 or TRBV12-4 and TRBJ2-3; the D gene is possibly TRBD2 (5 bases). V was cut by 7 bases and J by 6 bases, with 8 bases left in between. This CDR3 region has 11 residues. This CDR3 reads CASKRTDTQYF. CDR3 bases: TGTGCCAGCAAACGGACTGATACGCAGTATTTT.

The chain combines TRBV6-5 with TRBJ2-7; 7 bases fit TRBD1. J was trimmed by 4 bases and V by 4 bases; bases with no gene match: 1. The V gene's germline CDR1 is MNHEY and CDR2 SVGAGI. The CDR3 runs to 12 residues. This chain's CDR3 is CASSSTGYEQYF. The CDR3 nucleotides are TGTGCCAGCAGTTCGACAGGGTACGAGCAGTACTTC.

The chain combines TRBV30 with TRBJ1-5, with TRBD1 matching 11 bases. This CDR3 has 13 amino acids. Germline V gives CDR1 GTSNPN, CDR2 SVGIG (reference sequence). V shed 5 bases and J 9 bases; nucleotides not matched to a gene: 6. CDR3 DNA: TGTGCCTGGGGACAGGGGGCGAAGGGGCCCCAGCATTTT. It yields the protein CAWGQGAKGPQHF. The variable domain in full, completed from reference TRBV30 and TRBJ1-5, reads SQTIHQWPATLVQPVGSPLSLECTVEGTSNPNLYWYRQAAGRGLQLLFYSVGIGQISSEVPQNLSASRPQDRQFILSSKKLLLSDSGFYLCAWGQGAKGPQHFGDGTRLSIL.

This rearrangement joins TRBV2 to TRBJ2-5; 8 bases are a match to TRBD1. This CDR3 comprises 15 residues. The V gene end was trimmed by 3 bases and the J gene end by 1 base; junction bases not matched to a gene: 4. Germline CDR1 SNHLY, CDR2 FYNNEI. The CDR3 DNA follows: TGTGCCAGCAGTGACAGGGGGCAGCCCCAAGAGACCCAGTACTTC. Protein sequence: CASSDRGQPQETQYF.

The chain employs TRBV5-5 and TRBJ2-7, with 7 bases aligning to TRBD2. The CDR3 spans 16 residues. J gave up 4 bases and V 0 bases, and 10 bases lay outside the gene matches. Germline values: CDR1 SGHKS, CDR2 YYEKEE (reference sequence). In nucleotides, the CDR3 is TGTGCCAGCAGCTTGGACCCAGCGGGGAGTTTATACGAGCAGTACTTC. Protein: CASSLDPAGSLYEQYF.

The V gene is TRBV24-1, the J gene TRBJ2-4; weak D call: TRBD1 (6 bases). Germline V gives CDR1 KGHDR, CDR2 SFDVKD. Trimming stripped 3 bases from V and 3 bases from J, with 14 bases between. This CDR3 region has 16 residues. DNA for the CDR3: TGTGCCACCAGTGATACAATACACAGGGACAAAAACATTCAGTACTTC. This codes for CATSDTIHRDKNIQYF.

This clone has just one count. V and J are TRBV30 and TRBJ2-7; D possibly corresponds to TRBD2 (6 bases). This CDR3 region has 12 residues. The germline V gene encodes CDR1 GTSNPN and CDR2 SVGIG (reference sequence). V lost 0 bases to trimming and J lost 4 bases, with 7 bases between them. Written as DNA, the CDR3 is TGTGCCTGGAGTGTTCGGGGGTACGAGCAGTACTTC. Its translation: CAWSVRGYEQYF.

The rearrangement joins TRBV6-6 to TRBJ2-7; D is unresolved. Germline V gene lookup returns CDR1 MNHNY and CDR2 SVGAGI (reference sequence). Trimming took off 4 bases at V and 2 bases at J, with 9 bases between the two ends. The CDR3 runs 13 residues. In DNA form, the CDR3 reads TGTGCCAGCAGTTTGGGCGAGGCCTACGAGCAGTACTTC. Its translation is CASSLGEAYEQYF.

The chain uses TRBV7-9 and TRBJ2-7, with TRBD1 identical over 7 bases. J lost 0 bases, V lost 5 bases, and 7 bases had no gene match. Germline assignment: CDR1 SEHNR and CDR2 FQNEAQ (reference sequence). There are 15 residues in the CDR3. The CDR3 loop is CASSPDRASSYEQYF. DNA of the CDR3: TGTGCCAGCAGCCCCGACAGGGCGTCCTCCTACGAGCAGTACTTC.

The chain is built from TRBV7-3 and TRBJ2-5; 7 nucleotides align to TRBD1. Germline values: CDR1 SGHTA, CDR2 FQGTGA. The CDR3 loop spans 13 amino acids. The chain's CDR3 is CARPLQGSLTQYF. CDR3 sequence (DNA): TGTGCACGCCCCCTACAGGGGTCGTTGACCCAGTACTTC.

V gene TRBV9 combines with J gene TRBJ1-1; D gene ambiguous. This CDR3 has 15 amino acids. In germline, CDR1 is SGDLS, CDR2 YYNGEE. V was pared by 0 bases and J by 1 base, with 10 bases between. The CDR3 DNA reads TGTGCCAGCAGCGTAGCTTCCCGCGGGAACACTGAAGCTTTCTTT. Translation: CASSVASRGNTEAFF.

The CDR3: CASSLRQGVNNEQFF. The CDR3 coding sequence is TGCGCCAGCAGCCTGAGACAGGGGGTAAACAATGAGCAGTTCTTC. V is TRBV5-1 and J is TRBJ2-1; TRBD1 matches 9 bases. The CDR3 has 15 amino acids. Germline V gives CDR1 SGHRS, CDR2 YFSETQ. V trimming: 4 bases; J trimming: 5 bases; junction bases outside the gene matches: 7.

The CDR3 DNA follows: TGTGCCACCTCCGGGACAGGTGAGACAGATACGCAGTATTTT. Protein: CATSGTGETDTQYF. The chain uses TRBV24-1 and TRBJ2-3, with TRBD1 matching over 8 bases. CDR1 and CDR2 from the germline V gene are KGHDR and SFDVKD. The CDR3 runs 14 residues. J lost 3 bases, V lost 9 bases, and 7 bases had no gene match.

This sequence joins TRBV18 and TRBJ2-3; D is ambiguous. V was pared by 3 bases and J by 0 bases, with 10 bases between. This CDR3 comprises 15 residues. Germline CDR1 KGHSH, CDR2 LQKENI. The CDR3 is CASSPDSRSTDTQYF. The DNA of the CDR3 is TGTGCCAGCTCACCCGACTCTCGGAGCACAGATACGCAGTATTTT.

The rearrangement joins TRBV2 to TRBJ2-3; 8 bases are a match to TRBD1. The CDR3 runs to 14 residues. Unmatched junction bases numbered 2, after V lost 6 bases and J lost 0 bases. Germline V gene sequence: CDR1 SNHLY, CDR2 FYNNEI. This CDR3 reads CASSRQGSTDTQYF. CDR3 bases: TGTGCCAGCAGCCGACAGGGGAGCACAGATACGCAGTATTTT.

The rearrangement links TRBV6-1 to TRBJ2-5; D gene uncertain. The CDR3 has 12 residues. Germline V gene data show CDR1 as MNHNS and CDR2 as SASEGT. Trimming cost V 3 bases and J 5 bases, with 7 bases left between them. The CDR3 DNA is TGTGCCAGCAGTGATTCTGGGGAGACCCAGTACTTC. This gives the protein CASSDSGETQYF.

The chain links TRBV14 to TRBJ2-3; the match to TRBD2 covers 11 bases. Germline CDR1 reads SGHDN; CDR2 reads FVKESK. This CDR3 has 15 amino acids. Germline trimming cut 4 bases from V and 1 base from J; bases unmatched to any gene: 1. The CDR3 loop is CASSPTSGGTDTQYF. The CDR3 DNA follows: TGTGCCAGCAGCCCGACTAGCGGGGGCACAGATACGCAGTATTTT. Complete variable domain (other parts from reference TRBV14 and TRBJ2-3): EAGVTQFPSHSVIEKGQTVTLRCDPISGHDNLYWYRRVMGKEIKFLLHFVKESKQDESGMPNNRFLAERTGGTYSTLKVQPAELEDSGVYFCASSPTSGGTDTQYFGPGTRLTVL.

V usage is TRBV5-1 and J usage is TRBJ2-1; 10 bases are a match to TRBD1. V was pared by 4 bases and J by 7 bases, with 14 bases of the junction left unmatched. The germline CDR1 and CDR2 sequences are SGHRS and YFSETQ. CDR3 length: 17 amino acids. The CDR3 protein is CASSPEPTGGVGNEQFF. The CDR3 DNA sequence: TGCGCCAGCAGCCCGGAACCGACAGGGGGCGTAGGAAATGAGCAGTTCTTC.

The V call is TRBV6-5, the J call TRBJ1-1; TRBD1 agrees at 8 bases. The V gene's germline CDR1 is MNHEY and CDR2 SVGAGI. This CDR3 comprises 13 residues. The V segment lost 5 bases and the J segment 5 bases; nucleotides outside the gene matches: 4. DNA of the CDR3: TGTGCCAGCAGTCGAAACAGGGGGACTGAAGCTTTCTTT. Translation gives CASSRNRGTEAFF.

V and J are TRBV3-1 (or the pseudogene TRBV3-2) and TRBJ2-7, with a weak D call TRBD2 (6 bases). The germline V and J ends were trimmed by 1 base and 5 bases, with 15 bases remaining between them. The CDR3 totals 15 residues. Looked up from germline, CDR1 is LGHDT and CDR2 is YNNKEL (reference sequence). DNA for the CDR3: TGTGCCAGCAGCCAAGGGGGCGGGGCTGGAGACGAGCAGTACTTC. It specifies CASSQGGGAGDEQYF.

The chain is built from TRBV18 and TRBJ2-5; no clear D. CDR3 length: 13 residues. Germline V gene lookup returns CDR1 KGHSH and CDR2 LQKENI. V lost 0 bases and J 5 bases, leaving 7 bases between the germline ends. Written as DNA, the CDR3 is TGTGCCAGCTCACCACCGACAAGGGAGACCCAGTACTTC. Amino acid sequence: CASSPPTRETQYF.

The CDR3 protein is CASSPYRDGTSEYNEQFF. The CDR3, as DNA: TGTGCCAGCTCACCCTATCGAGATGGGACTAGCGAGTACAATGAGCAGTTCTTC. This rearrangement joins TRBV18 to TRBJ2-1; 10 bases line up with TRBD2. The J segment lost 4 bases and the V segment lost 3 bases, leaving 12 bases of the junction unmatched. CDR1 is KGHSH, CDR2 LQKENI, per germline. The CDR3 has 18 residues. The complete variable domain, with remaining parts taken from reference TRBV18 and TRBJ2-1, reads NAGVMQNPRHLVRRRGQEARLRCSPMKGHSHVYWYRQLPEEGLKFMVYLQKENIIDESGMPKERFSAEFPKEGPSILRIQQVVRGDSAAYFCASSPYRDGTSEYNEQFFGPGTRLTVL.

The rearrangement uses TRBV29-1 and TRBJ1-1; D is unresolved. The V end was cut by 6 bases, the J end by 1 base, with 9 bases between. Germline V gene lookup returns CDR1 SQVTM and CDR2 ANQGSEA. This CDR3 has 12 amino acids. The CDR3 DNA is TGCAGCGTCGAAAAAAAGAACACTGAAGCTTTCTTT. This sequence encodes CSVEKKNTEAFF.

This chain uses TRBV28 with TRBJ2-5, with D tentatively TRBD2 (6 bases). V lost 7 bases, J lost 1 base, and 13 bases lay in between. The length of the CDR3 is 14 residues. Germline V gives CDR1 MDHEN, CDR2 SYDVKM. This CDR3 is CASTPAGSQETQYF. The DNA for the CDR3 is TGTGCCAGCACCCCTGCCGGGAGCCAAGAGACCCAGTACTTC. The variable domain in full, completed from reference TRBV28 and TRBJ2-5, reads DVKVTQSSRYLVKRTGEKVFLECVQDMDHENMFWYRQDPGLGLRLIYFSYDVKMKEKGDIPEGYSVSREKKERFSLILESASTNQTSMYLCASTPAGSQETQYFGPGTRLLVL.

J is TRBJ2-5 and V is TRBV2; D call uncertain. This CDR3 spans 13 amino acids. Trimming removed 4 bases from V and 3 bases from J, with 9 bases in between. The germline CDR1 and CDR2 sequences are SNHLY and FYNNEI. CDR3 bases: TGTGCCAGCAGTGTTCAACTGAAAGAGACCCAGTACTTC. Translating it yields CASSVQLKETQYF. Full variable domain (outside the CDR3, taken from reference TRBV2 and TRBJ2-5): EPEVTQTPSHQVTQMGQEVILRCVPISNHLYFYWYRQILGQKVEFLVSFYNNEISEKSEIFDDQFSVERPDGSNFTLKIRSTKLEDSAMYFCASSVQLKETQYFGPGTRLLVL.

This chain links TRBV19 with TRBJ2-5; D is unresolved. This CDR3 comprises 14 residues. The ends were cut back, 3 bases at V and 5 bases at J, with 13 bases in the middle. The germline V gene has CDR1 LNHDA and CDR2 SQIVND (reference sequence). The CDR3 spells CASSISVGRETQYF. The CDR3 DNA reads TGTGCCAGTAGTATTTCGGTCGGACGGGAGACCCAGTACTTC. The full variable domain, its missing parts supplied by reference TRBV19 and TRBJ2-5, is DGGITQSPKYLFRKEGQNVTLSCEQNLNHDAMYWYRQDPGQGLRLIYYSQIVNDFQKGDIAEGYSVSREKKESFPLTVTSAQKNPTAFYLCASSISVGRETQYFGPGTRLLVL.

The gene calls are TRBV15 and TRBJ1-1; 10 nucleotides agree with TRBD1. The CDR3 spans 14 residues. Unmatched junction bases numbered 10, after V lost 5 bases and J lost 10 bases. The germline V gene has CDR1 LNHNV and CDR2 YYDKDF (reference sequence). In nucleotides, the CDR3 is TGTGCCACCAGCGGAGGGACAGGGGAAATTTTAGCTTTCTTT. Translating it yields CATSGGTGEILAFF.

The genes are TRBV19 and TRBJ2-7, with 12 positions matching TRBD2. J gave up 6 bases and V 3 bases, and 3 bases lay outside the gene matches. The length of the CDR3 is 14 residues. The germline V gene encodes CDR1 LNHDA and CDR2 SQIVND (reference sequence). The CDR3 loop is CASSMTSGRTEQYF. The CDR3 DNA reads as TGTGCCAGTAGTATGACTAGCGGGAGAACCGAGCAGTACTTC.

By share, this clone ranks as medium-sized. The chain has TRBV7-2 and TRBJ2-2; D not certain. V was cut by 5 bases and J by 7 bases, with 14 bases left in between. From germline, CDR1 is SGHTA and CDR2 FQGNSA. This CDR3 region has 14 residues. The CDR3 loop reads CASSSDSGYGELFF. CDR3 DNA sequence: TGTGCCAGCAGCAGTGATTCGGGTTACGGGGAGCTGTTTTTT.

This chain connects TRBV7-9 to TRBJ1-3; the D gene is possibly TRBD1 (5 bases). This CDR3 is built from 17 residues. Germline CDR1 is SEHNR and CDR2 is FQNEAQ (reference sequence). V was clipped by 3 bases and J by 0 bases, with 15 bases between them. The CDR3 DNA reads TGTGCCAGCAGCTTTAGACAGCCGATCCGCTCTGGAAACACCATATATTTT. Translated: CASSFRQPIRSGNTIYF.

This chain joins TRBV24-1 and TRBJ2-5; no firm D call. This CDR3 is 14 amino acids long. The V and J ends lost 1 base and 3 bases respectively, with 8 bases between them. Germline V gene sequence: CDR1 KGHDR, CDR2 SFDVKD. CDR3 coding DNA: TGTGCCACCAGTGATTTCGTCGAGAAAGAGACCCAGTACTTC. It translates to CATSDFVEKETQYF.